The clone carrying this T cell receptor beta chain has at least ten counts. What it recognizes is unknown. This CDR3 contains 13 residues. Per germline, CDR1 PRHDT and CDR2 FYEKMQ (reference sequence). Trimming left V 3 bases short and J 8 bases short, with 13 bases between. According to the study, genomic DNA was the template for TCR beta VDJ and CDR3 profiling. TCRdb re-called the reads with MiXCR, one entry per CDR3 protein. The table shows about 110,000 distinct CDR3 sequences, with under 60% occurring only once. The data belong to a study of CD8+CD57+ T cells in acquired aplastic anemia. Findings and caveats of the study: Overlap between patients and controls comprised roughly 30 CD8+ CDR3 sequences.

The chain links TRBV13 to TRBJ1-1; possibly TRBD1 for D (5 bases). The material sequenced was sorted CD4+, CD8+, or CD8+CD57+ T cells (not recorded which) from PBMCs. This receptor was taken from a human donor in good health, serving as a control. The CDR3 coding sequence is TGTGCCAGCAGCTTCGCCGGCGGGACGGAAGCTTTCTTT. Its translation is CASSFAGGTEAFF.